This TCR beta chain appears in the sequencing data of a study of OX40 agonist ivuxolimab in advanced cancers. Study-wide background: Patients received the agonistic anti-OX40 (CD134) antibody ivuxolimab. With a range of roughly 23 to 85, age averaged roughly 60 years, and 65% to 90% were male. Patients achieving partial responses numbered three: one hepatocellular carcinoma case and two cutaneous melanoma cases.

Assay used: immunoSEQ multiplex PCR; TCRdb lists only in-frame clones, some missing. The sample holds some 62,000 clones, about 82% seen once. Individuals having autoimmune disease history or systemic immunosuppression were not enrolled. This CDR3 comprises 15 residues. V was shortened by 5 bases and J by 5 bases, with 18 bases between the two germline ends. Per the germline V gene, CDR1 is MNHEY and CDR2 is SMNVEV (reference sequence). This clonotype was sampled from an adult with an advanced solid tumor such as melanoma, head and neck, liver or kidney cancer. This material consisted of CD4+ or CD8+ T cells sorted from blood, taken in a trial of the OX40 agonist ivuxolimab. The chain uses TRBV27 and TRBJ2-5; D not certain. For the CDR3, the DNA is TGTGCCAGCAGTCTAAAACCGGGTCACCGGGAGACCCAGTACTTC. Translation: CASSLKPGHRETQYF.